The 21 T cell receptor beta chains below all came from one sample that was sequenced in a study of T cell responses to AZD1222 COVID-19 vaccine. Generated by immunoSEQ multiplex PCR, the TCRdb table keeps only in-frame clones and is missing some. This table holds 100,000 to 150,000 clones, about 92% found once. The sample consisted of peripheral blood, taken on day 0 of AZD1222 vaccination. Receptors originate from an adult in good health.

The chain is built from TRBV3-1 (or the pseudogene TRBV3-2) and TRBJ1-6, with TRBD1 matching over 8 bases. Germline V gene sequence: CDR1 LGHDT, CDR2 YNNKEL (reference sequence). The CDR3 consists of 18 residues. The ends lost 1 base at V and 7 bases at J; junction bases unmatched: 12. The CDR3 DNA reads as TGTGCCAGCAGCCAAGCCCCTCGGACAGGGACGGTGAATTCACCCCTCCACTTT. Translation: CASSQAPRTGTVNSPLHF.

The rearrangement links TRBV19 to TRBJ1-2; no reliable D call. Germline CDR1 LNHDA, CDR2 SQIVND (reference sequence). Trimming removed 3 bases from V and 5 bases from J, with 13 bases in between. The CDR3 has 14 residues. The CDR3 protein is CASSIDFEDYGYTF. The CDR3 DNA follows: TGTGCCAGTAGTATTGACTTTGAAGATTATGGCTACACCTTC.

V gene TRBV5-1 combines with J gene TRBJ2-1; D remains unclear. Germline CDR1 and CDR2: SGHRS and YFSETQ. The CDR3 is 15 residues long. The germline V and J ends were trimmed by 1 base and 0 bases, with 8 bases remaining between them. The CDR3 here is CASSLSFSSYNEQFF. CDR3 in DNA: TGCGCCAGCAGCTTGTCTTTCAGCTCCTACAATGAGCAGTTCTTC.

Points on this clone: This CDR3 is also generated by other DNA sequences in the sample. J is TRBJ1-2 and V is TRBV28; D gene unclear. Trimming cost V 3 bases and J 4 bases, with 9 bases left between them. This CDR3 has 13 amino acids. Germline CDR1 reads MDHEN; CDR2 reads SYDVKM. This chain's CDR3 is CASSFRGAYGYTF. The CDR3, as DNA: TGTGCCAGCAGTTTTCGGGGTGCCTATGGCTACACCTTC.

The V and J genes are TRBV7-8 and TRBJ1-2; the D gene is possibly TRBD1 (6 bases). V lost 4 bases, J lost 1 base, and 13 bases lay in between. Germline V gene lookup returns CDR1 SGHVS and CDR2 FQNEAQ. The length of the CDR3 is 15 residues. This CDR3 is CASSSRQVLNYGYTF. The CDR3 DNA follows: TGTGCCAGCAGCTCCCGACAGGTCCTTAACTATGGCTACACCTTC.

The CDR3 DNA reads as TGTGCCAGCAGTTACGGAATCACAGGGAACTATGGCTACACCTTC. Translating it yields CASSYGITGNYGYTF. V gene TRBV6-5 combines with J gene TRBJ1-2; perhaps TRBD1 as D (6 bases). CDR3 length equals 15 residues. CDR1 and CDR2 from the germline V gene are MNHEY and SVGAGI. V was clipped by 2 bases and J by 2 bases, with 12 bases between them.

This rearrangement joins TRBV5-4 to TRBJ1-3, with no clear D. The CDR3 runs 15 residues. The V end lost 1 base, the J end lost 0 bases, and 8 bases lay between the germline ends. CDR1 is SGHNT, CDR2 YYREEE, per germline (reference sequence). DNA for the CDR3: TGTGCCAGCAGCTTGCGGCCAGTCTCTGGAAACACCATATATTTT. This translates into CASSLRPVSGNTIYF.

The CDR3 sequence: CASSPSRQTNTEAFF. CDR3 bases: TGTGCCAGCTCACCTAGTAGGCAGACCAACACTGAAGCTTTCTTT. The chain has TRBV18 and TRBJ1-1; D remains ambiguous. The CDR3 has 15 amino acids. Trimming took off 3 bases at V and 2 bases at J, with 13 bases between the two ends. In germline, CDR1 is KGHSH, CDR2 LQKENI.

This clone was observed a single time. This rearrangement joins TRBV24-1 to TRBJ1-5; possible D gene TRBD1, 5 bases. Germline-derived CDR1 and CDR2 are KGHDR and SFDVKD. This CDR3 is 14 amino acids long. Trimming removed 4 bases from V and 3 bases from J, with 9 bases in between. CDR3 DNA: TGTGCCACCAGTGAGCCGGGACCCAATCAGCCCCAGCATTTT. It codes for CATSEPGPNQPQHF.

This chain links TRBV5-1 with TRBJ2-1, with 10 bases lining up with TRBD2. The CDR3 runs 15 residues. With V trimmed by 4 bases and J by 8 bases, 9 bases remained unmatched. From germline, CDR1 is SGHRS and CDR2 YFSETQ. CDR3 region: CASSRASGRMDEQFF. Here the CDR3 DNA reads TGCGCCAGCAGCAGGGCTAGCGGGAGAATGGATGAGCAGTTCTTC. The full variable domain, rest sourced from reference TRBV5-1 and TRBJ2-1, is KAGVTQTPRYLIKTRGQQVTLSCSPISGHRSVSWYQQTPGQGLQFLFEYFSETQRNKGNFPGRFSGRQFSNSRSEMNVSTLELGDSALYLCASSRASGRMDEQFFGPGTRLTVL.

The rearrangement joins TRBV30 to TRBJ1-4; D perhaps matches TRBD1 (5 bases). Deletions cut 4 bases from V and 2 bases from J, with 14 bases between. The CDR3 is made up of 15 amino acids. Germline V gene data show CDR1 as GTSNPN and CDR2 as SVGIG (reference sequence). The CDR3 loop is CAWNHLGGTNEKLFF. CDR3 bases: TGTGCCTGGAATCACTTGGGGGGGACTAATGAAAAACTGTTTTTT.

V and J are TRBV27 and TRBJ1-5; perhaps TRBD1 as D (5 bases). The CDR3 is made up of 17 amino acids. The germline V gene has CDR1 MNHEY and CDR2 SMNVEV (reference sequence). The V end was cut by 6 bases, the J end by 1 base, with 19 bases between. CDR3 protein: CASRPSSRGSSNQPQHF. The CDR3 coding sequence is TGTGCCAGCAGACCAAGCTCCCGGGGCTCAAGCAATCAGCCCCAGCATTTT.

This clone has more than one count but fewer than ten. The chain joins TRBV12-2 to TRBJ2-2; the D call of TRBD2 is as the table states it, not checked on the DNA. TRBV12-2 is deemed a pseudogene. This CDR3 is built from 18 residues. Here the CDR3 DNA reads TGTGCAAGTCTCCAACTACCAGCTCTAGCGGACCACACCGGGGAGCTGTTTTTT. This gives the protein CASLQLPALADHTGELFF.

The rearrangement links TRBV19 to TRBJ2-6; TRBD1 matches 10 bases. Germline V lookup: CDR1 LNHDA, CDR2 SQIVND (reference sequence). The CDR3 consists of 17 residues. Trimming removed 6 bases from V and 2 bases from J; junction bases left unmatched: 7. The DNA for the CDR3 is TGTGCCAGTAGGGCGGGACAGGGGATAACTGGGGCCAACGTCCTGACTTTC. Translated, it gives CASRAGQGITGANVLTF.

The chain employs TRBV18 and TRBJ1-5; possible D gene TRBD1, 5 bases. With 2 bases removed from V and 2 bases from J, the gap between germline ends came to 10 bases. The germline gives CDR1 KGHSH, CDR2 LQKENI. CDR3 length: 15 residues. The CDR3 DNA is TGTGCCAGCTCACCAATCCGAGGGGGCAATCAGCCCCAGCATTTT. It translates to CASSPIRGGNQPQHF. Complete variable domain (other parts from reference TRBV18 and TRBJ1-5): NAGVMQNPRHLVRRRGQEARLRCSPMKGHSHVYWYRQLPEEGLKFMVYLQKENIIDESGMPKERFSAEFPKEGPSILRIQQVVRGDSAAYFCASSPIRGGNQPQHFGDGTRLSIL.

This chain connects TRBV2 to TRBJ2-7; the D is unclear. Germline V gene lookup returns CDR1 SNHLY and CDR2 FYNNEI. This CDR3 contains 11 residues. Trimming cost V 7 bases and J 3 bases, with 7 bases left between them. This chain's CDR3 is CASTEGYEQYF. The CDR3 DNA is TGTGCCAGCACGGAAGGCTACGAGCAGTACTTC.

The rearrangement links TRBV18 to TRBJ1-5; possibly TRBD1 for D (5 bases). Germline V gene sequence: CDR1 KGHSH, CDR2 LQKENI. There are 15 residues in the CDR3. V was pared by 1 base and J by 5 bases, with 12 bases between. CDR3 nucleotides: TGTGCCAGCTCACCACAGGGGATTGGATATCAGCCCCAGCATTTT. Residues: CASSPQGIGYQPQHF.

The rearrangement links TRBV7-6 to TRBJ2-2, with a possible D match to TRBD2 (5 bases). This CDR3 has 15 residues. Germline CDR1 reads SGHVS; CDR2 reads FNYEAQ. V shed 2 bases and J shed 2 bases, with 9 bases lying between them. CDR3 in amino acids: CASSLFGGNTGELFF. CDR3 bases: TGTGCCAGCAGCTTATTTGGAGGCAACACCGGGGAGCTGTTTTTT.

V usage is TRBV14 and J usage is TRBJ2-7, with 9 bases matching TRBD1. Losses at the gene ends were 5 bases for V and 3 bases for J; bases not matched to a gene: 2. From germline, CDR1 is SGHDN and CDR2 FVKESK. The CDR3 extends over 13 amino acids. The CDR3 spells CASSKGQGYEQYF. Written as DNA, the CDR3 is TGTGCCAGCAGCAAGGGACAGGGCTACGAGCAGTACTTC.

This clone was recorded once. The CDR3 DNA sequence: TGTGCCAGCAGCCTACTCATGGGTGCCTATGGCTACACCTTC. Translating it yields CASSLLMGAYGYTF. This chain links TRBV5-4 with TRBJ1-2; no firm D call. The CDR3 is 14 amino acids. V was trimmed by 4 bases and J by 4 bases, leaving 14 bases between them. CDR1 SGHNT and CDR2 YYREEE come from the germline V gene (reference sequence).

This clone was found a few times. The chain employs TRBV12-3 or TRBV12-4 and TRBJ1-5, with 7 bases matching TRBD1. The ends lost 6 bases at V and 5 bases at J; junction bases unmatched: 4. CDR3 length: 13 residues. The CDR3 loop is CASRITGDQPQHF. Written as DNA, the CDR3 is TGTGCCAGCAGAATTACAGGGGATCAGCCCCAGCATTTT.